The rows below give T cell receptor beta chains drawn from one sample of a study of blood T cells in healthy people across ages. One entry per CDR3 protein, called by TCRdb with MiXCR from the 5' RACE reads. The sample gives some 1.4 million distinct CDR3 sequences, 42% of which show up once; approximately 7.9% is in the top ten. Source material: blood. The receptors originated from a woman aged 18-29 years in good health. Each CDR3 is given with its conserved first and last residue. A D gene is named only where the DNA matches it firmly. For some rows the clone size is stated as once, few or many, or as a class when expanded; others skip it.

V gene	J gene	clone size	D gene	CDR3 protein	CDR3 DNA
TRBV5-1	TRBJ2-4	.	TRBD2	CASSIGTSGPNEQYF	TGCGCCAGCAGCATTGGGACTAGCGGGCCCAATGAGCAGTACTTC
TRBV18	TRBJ2-5	.	.	CASSPNRASQETQYF	TGTGCCAGCTCACCGAACAGGGCCTCACAAGAGACCCAGTACTTC
TRBV12-5	TRBJ1-1	few	TRBD1	CASGLVTTQGAMNTEAFF	TGTGCTAGTGGTTTGGTCACGACTCAGGGGGCCATGAACACTGAAGCTTTCTTT
TRBV27	TRBJ1-2	.	TRBD1	CASSPSDRVHGYTF	TGTGCCAGCAGTCCCTCCGACAGGGTACATGGCTACACCTTC
TRBV18	TRBJ1-2	few	TRBD1	CASSPQVTGANGYTF	TGTGCCAGCTCACCACAAGTGACAGGGGCGAATGGCTACACCTTC
TRBV29-1	TRBJ2-4	many	.	CSVVIYGQLAKNIQYF	TGCAGCGTTGTAATCTACGGCCAGCTAGCCAAAAACATTCAGTACTTC
TRBV7-9	TRBJ1-1	few	.	CASHSSGDTEAFF	TGTGCCAGCCACTCGTCTGGGGACACTGAAGCTTTCTTT
TRBV5-1	TRBJ2-1	.	.	CASSGESSENHEQFF	TGCGCCAGCAGCGGCGAGAGTAGTGAAAACCATGAGCAGTTCTTC
TRBV7-2	TRBJ2-5	few	.	CASSARRYQETQYF	TGTGCCAGCAGCGCCAGACGGTACCAAGAGACCCAGTACTTC
TRBV10-3	TRBJ1-1	.	TRBD1	CAISEPGQGGGTGAFF	TGTGCCATCAGTGAGCCGGGACAGGGGGGAGGAACTGGAGCTTTCTTT
TRBV20-1	TRBJ1-3	.	.	CSARDLENSGNTIYF	TGCAGTGCTAGAGATCTAGAAAACTCTGGAAACACCATATATTTT
TRBV20-1	TRBJ1-2	.	.	CRPEGGEIGGNTF	TGCAGGCCGGAGGGTGGGGAAATAGGCGGCAACACCTTC
TRBV6-1	TRBJ2-2	.	.	CASSPVSWTAQTNTGELFF	TGTGCCAGCAGCCCGGTCTCTTGGACCGCGCAAACGAACACCGGGGAGCTGTTTTTT
TRBV7-2	TRBJ2-2	.	TRBD2	CASSFDRLASGELFF	TGTGCCAGCAGCTTTGACAGACTAGCGTCCGGGGAGCTGTTTTTT
TRBV7-2	TRBJ2-3	.	.	CASSLGMDTQYF	TGTGCCAGCAGTTTGGGAATGGATACGCAGTATTTT
TRBV6-2/TRBV6-3	TRBJ2-4	.	.	CASSYEGVGPIAAKNIQYF	TGTGCCAGCAGTTACGAAGGGGTCGGCCCTATCGCGGCCAAAAACATTCAGTACTTC
TRBV12-3/TRBV12-4	TRBJ1-2	.	.	CASSPTGLQLYGYTF	TGTGCCAGCAGTCCCACGGGACTTCAACTCTATGGCTACACCTTC
TRBV7-2	TRBJ1-5	few	.	CASSPEGGDGQPQHF	TGTGCCAGCAGCCCAGAAGGGGGGGATGGTCAGCCCCAGCATTTT
TRBV30	TRBJ1-1	.	.	CAWSPASLTGPNTEAFF	TGTGCCTGGAGCCCAGCCAGCCTCACGGGGCCTAACACTGAAGCTTTCTTT
TRBV3-1	TRBJ1-3	once	.	CASSQGGWNSGNTIYF	TGTGCCAGCAGCCAAGGGGGGTGGAACTCTGGAAACACCATATATTTT
TRBV24-1	TRBJ1-1	.	.	CATRGGVGTEAFF	TGTGCCACGCGAGGTGGTGTCGGCACTGAAGCTTTCTTT
TRBV6-6	TRBJ1-6	once	.	CASNPRGVYNSPLHF	TGTGCCAGCAACCCCAGGGGCGTCTATAATTCACCCCTCCACTTT
TRBV29-1	TRBJ2-4	many	.	CSVGEQGNIQYF	TGCAGCGTTGGTGAACAGGGAAACATTCAGTACTTC
TRBV19	TRBJ1-2	.	.	CASSILDSRNYGYTF	TGTGCCAGTAGTATTCTGGACAGTCGAAACTATGGCTACACCTTC
TRBV30	TRBJ2-1	.	.	CAWNPGLNEQFF	TGTGCCTGGAACCCGGGCCTAAATGAGCAGTTCTTC
TRBV5-1	TRBJ2-3	.	TRBD2	CASSLEMGLAADTQYF	TGCGCCAGCAGCTTGGAGATGGGACTAGCGGCAGATACGCAGTATTTT
TRBV4-1	TRBJ2-5	.	.	CASSQRGSEETQYF	TGCGCCAGCAGCCAAAGGGGTTCGGAAGAGACCCAGTACTTC
TRBV10-3	TRBJ2-7	.	TRBD1	CAIRDRETYEQYF	TGTGCCATCAGGGACAGGGAGACCTACGAGCAGTACTTC
TRBV5-5	TRBJ2-1	.	.	CASSLGWEVYNEQFF	TGTGCCAGCAGCTTGGGGTGGGAGGTCTACAATGAGCAGTTCTTC
TRBV3-1	TRBJ1-4	.	.	CASSQEVGPGVNEKLFF	TGTGCCAGCAGCCAAGAGGTGGGACCGGGAGTTAATGAAAAACTGTTTTTT
TRBV6-6	TRBJ2-3	few	.	CASSYTRTRTDTQYF	TGTGCCAGCAGTTACACGCGGACTCGCACAGATACGCAGTATTTT
TRBV20-1	TRBJ1-4	.	.	CSAIPGGNEKLFF	TGCAGTGCTATCCCTGGGGGTAATGAAAAACTGTTTTTT
TRBV4-1	TRBJ2-7	.	.	CASSQEDRTSYEQYF	TGCGCCAGCAGCCAAGAAGACAGGACCTCCTACGAGCAGTACTTC
TRBV28	TRBJ2-4	.	.	CASIFTPGVDEQYF	TGTGCCAGCATCTTCACCCCGGGTGTAGATGAGCAGTACTTC
TRBV4-1	TRBJ1-4	.	.	CASSSGQRAYGLFF	TGCGCCAGCAGCTCTGGACAGAGGGCTTATGGACTGTTTTTT
TRBV11-2	TRBJ2-1	.	.	CASSPTWLYNEQFF	TGTGCCAGCAGTCCGACCTGGCTCTACAATGAGCAGTTCTTC
TRBV7-9	TRBJ1-2	few	.	CASSLAGQQANYGYTF	TGTGCCAGCAGCTTAGCGGGCCAGCAGGCTAACTATGGCTACACCTTC
TRBV11-2	TRBJ2-1	few	TRBD1	CASSLRLSKGGEQFF	TGTGCCAGCAGCCTGCGACTCTCTAAAGGGGGCGAGCAGTTCTTC
TRBV30	TRBJ2-7	.	.	CAWRTKGAGEQYF	TGTGCCTGGAGGACGAAAGGGGCCGGCGAGCAGTACTTC
TRBV5-6	TRBJ2-1	.	.	CASSFFSLYNEQFF	TGTGCCAGCAGCTTCTTCTCTCTATACAATGAGCAGTTCTTC
TRBV6-5	TRBJ2-7	.	TRBD2	CASSYQKAGGPGYEQYF	TGTGCCAGCAGTTACCAGAAGGCGGGAGGCCCCGGGTACGAGCAGTACTTC
TRBV21-1	TRBJ1-5	.	.	CASSLPRGRRPQHF	TGTGCCAGCAGCCTCCCCAGGGGGCGCAGGCCCCAGCATTTT
TRBV3-1	TRBJ2-5	.	.	CASSQDFPETQYF	TGTGCCAGCAGCCAAGATTTTCCAGAGACCCAGTACTTC
TRBV5-1	TRBJ1-1	.	.	CASSLAADVNTEAFF	TGCGCCAGCAGCTTGGCGGCAGATGTCAACACTGAAGCTTTCTTT
TRBV25-1	TRBJ2-7	few	.	CASSESGQYEQYF	TGTGCCAGCAGTGAATCGGGGCAGTACGAGCAGTACTTC
TRBV6-1	TRBJ2-7	.	.	CASSELYRDSYEQYF	TGTGCCAGCAGTGAATTGTACCGGGATTCCTACGAGCAGTACTTC
TRBV2	TRBJ2-3	few	.	CASSGEADTQYF	TGTGCCAGCAGTGGCGAAGCAGATACGCAGTATTTT
TRBV12-5	TRBJ1-5	.	.	CASGPGQPNNQPQHF	TGTGCTAGTGGCCCGGGGCAGCCAAACAATCAGCCCCAGCATTTT
TRBV18	TRBJ2-5	.	.	CASSPVSQETQYF	TGTGCCAGCTCACCGGTCTCCCAAGAGACCCAGTACTTC
TRBV2	TRBJ2-1	.	.	CASALGEDEQFF	TGTGCCAGCGCCCTCGGCGAAGATGAGCAGTTCTTC
TRBV29-1	TRBJ1-2	.	TRBD1	CSVRDRTNYGYTF	TGCAGCGTACGGGACAGGACTAACTATGGCTACACCTTC
TRBV15	TRBJ2-3	.	.	CATSTRGTNTDTQYF	TGTGCCACCAGCACCCGCGGGACCAACACAGATACGCAGTATTTT
TRBV2	TRBJ1-2	.	.	CARRTGPHGYTF	TGTGCCAGAAGAACAGGGCCCCATGGCTACACCTTC
TRBV6-6	TRBJ2-5	few	TRBD2	CASSYGRLGTSGETQYF	TGTGCCAGCAGTTATGGACGTTTAGGGACTAGCGGAGAGACCCAGTACTTC
TRBV7-2	TRBJ2-1	many	TRBD2	CASSSSGANNEQFF	TGTGCCAGCAGCTCTAGCGGGGCCAACAATGAGCAGTTCTTC
TRBV5-4	TRBJ1-3	few	.	CASSGNGTTKGNTIYF	TGTGCCAGCAGCGGAAACGGGACAACCAAAGGAAACACCATATATTTT
TRBV25-1	TRBJ1-1	.	TRBD1	CASRTGSNVMNTEAFF	TGTGCCAGCCGGACAGGGTCCAATGTTATGAACACTGAAGCTTTCTTT
TRBV27	TRBJ1-5	.	.	CASSLSQGGNQPQHF	TGTGCCAGCAGTTTGTCGCAGGGTGGCAATCAGCCCCAGCATTTT
TRBV3-1	TRBJ2-3	.	.	CASSQEADTQYF	TGTGCCAGCAGCCAAGAGGCAGATACGCAGTATTTT